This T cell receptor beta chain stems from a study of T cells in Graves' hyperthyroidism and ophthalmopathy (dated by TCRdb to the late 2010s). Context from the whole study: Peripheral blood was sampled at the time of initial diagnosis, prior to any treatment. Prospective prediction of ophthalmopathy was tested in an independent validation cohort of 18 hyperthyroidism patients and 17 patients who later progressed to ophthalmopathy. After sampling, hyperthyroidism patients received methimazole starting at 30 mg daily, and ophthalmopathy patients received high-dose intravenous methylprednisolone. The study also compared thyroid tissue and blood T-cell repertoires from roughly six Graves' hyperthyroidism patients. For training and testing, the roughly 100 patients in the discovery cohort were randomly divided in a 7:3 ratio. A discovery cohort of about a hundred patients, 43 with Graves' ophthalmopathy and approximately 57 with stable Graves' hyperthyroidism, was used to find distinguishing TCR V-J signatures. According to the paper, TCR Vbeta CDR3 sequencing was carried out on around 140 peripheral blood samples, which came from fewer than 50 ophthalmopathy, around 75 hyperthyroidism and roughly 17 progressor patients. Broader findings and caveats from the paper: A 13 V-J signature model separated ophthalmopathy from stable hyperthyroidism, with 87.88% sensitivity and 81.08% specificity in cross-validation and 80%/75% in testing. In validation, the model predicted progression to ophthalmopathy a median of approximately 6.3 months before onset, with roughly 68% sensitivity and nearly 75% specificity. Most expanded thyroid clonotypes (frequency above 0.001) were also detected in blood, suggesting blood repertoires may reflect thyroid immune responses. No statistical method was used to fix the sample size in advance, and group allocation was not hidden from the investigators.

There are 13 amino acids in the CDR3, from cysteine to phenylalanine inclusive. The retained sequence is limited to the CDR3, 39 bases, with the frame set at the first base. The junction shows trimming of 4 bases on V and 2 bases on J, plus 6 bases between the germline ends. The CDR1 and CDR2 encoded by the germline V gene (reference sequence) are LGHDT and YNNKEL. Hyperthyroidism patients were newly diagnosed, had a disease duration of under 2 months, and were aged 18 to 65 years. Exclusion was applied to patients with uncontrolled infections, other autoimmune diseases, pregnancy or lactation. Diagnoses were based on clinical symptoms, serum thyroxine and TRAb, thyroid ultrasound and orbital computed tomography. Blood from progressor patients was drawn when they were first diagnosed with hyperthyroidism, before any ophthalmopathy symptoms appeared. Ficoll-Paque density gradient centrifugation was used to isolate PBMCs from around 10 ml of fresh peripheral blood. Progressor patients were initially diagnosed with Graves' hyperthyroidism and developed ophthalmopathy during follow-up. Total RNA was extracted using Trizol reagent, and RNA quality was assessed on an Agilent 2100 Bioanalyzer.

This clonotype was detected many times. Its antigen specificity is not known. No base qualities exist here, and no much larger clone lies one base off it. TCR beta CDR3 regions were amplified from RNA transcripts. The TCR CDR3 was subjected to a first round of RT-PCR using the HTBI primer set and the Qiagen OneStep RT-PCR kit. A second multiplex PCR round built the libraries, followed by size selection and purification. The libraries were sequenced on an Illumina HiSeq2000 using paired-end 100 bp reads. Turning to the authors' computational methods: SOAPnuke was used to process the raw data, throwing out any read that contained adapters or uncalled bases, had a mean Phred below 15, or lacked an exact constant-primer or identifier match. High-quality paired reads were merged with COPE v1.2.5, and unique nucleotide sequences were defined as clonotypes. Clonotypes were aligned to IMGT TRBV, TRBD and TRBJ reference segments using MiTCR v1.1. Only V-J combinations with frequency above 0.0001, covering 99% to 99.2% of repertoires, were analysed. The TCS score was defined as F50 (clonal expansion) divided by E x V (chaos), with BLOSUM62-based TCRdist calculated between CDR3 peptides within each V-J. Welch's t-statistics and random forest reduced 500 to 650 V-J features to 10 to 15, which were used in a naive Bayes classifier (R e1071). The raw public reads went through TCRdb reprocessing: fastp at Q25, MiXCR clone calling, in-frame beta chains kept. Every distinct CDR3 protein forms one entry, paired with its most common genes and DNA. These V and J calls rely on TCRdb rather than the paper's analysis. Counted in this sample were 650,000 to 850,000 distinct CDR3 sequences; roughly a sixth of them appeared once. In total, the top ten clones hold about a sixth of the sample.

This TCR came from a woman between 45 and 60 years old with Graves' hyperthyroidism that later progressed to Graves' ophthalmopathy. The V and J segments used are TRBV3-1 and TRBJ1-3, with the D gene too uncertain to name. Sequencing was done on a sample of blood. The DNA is TGTGCCAGCAGCCCTACGACTGGAAACACCATATATTTT. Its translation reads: CASSPTTGNTIYF.